Below, 27 T cell receptor beta chains from the same sample are listed, as sequenced in a study of cytomegalovirus exposure and HLA in healthy donors. Use of 60 Vbeta and 13 Jbeta primers characterized the PCR. This table comes from immunoSEQ multiplex PCR, and its TCRdb copy is limited to in-frame clones, with some not included. This sample has about 160,000 clones, with roughly three quarters found just once. Material: PBMCs. The receptors come from a man younger than 35 in good health and CMV-seropositive.

This sequence joins TRBV29-1 and TRBJ2-1, with TRBD1 identical over 8 bases. CDR3 length: 14 amino acids. Trimming took 1 base from V and 2 from J; bases not matched to a gene: 1. Per the germline V gene, CDR1 is SQVTM and CDR2 is ANQGSEA. The CDR3 is CSVEGTGPYNEQFF. DNA for the CDR3: TGCAGCGTTGAAGGGACAGGGCCCTACAATGAGCAGTTCTTC.

The chain employs TRBV21-1 and TRBJ2-1; the D call of TRBD1 is as the table states it, not checked on the DNA. TRBV21-1 is a pseudogene. CDR3 length: 16 amino acids. CDR3 protein: CASSKVGDNSYNEQFF. The CDR3 nucleotides are TGTGCCAGCAGCAAAGTCGGGGACAACTCCTACAATGAGCAGTTCTTC.

The J gene is TRBJ1-1, the V gene TRBV2; perhaps TRBD1 as D (6 bases). The CDR3 sequence is 17 residues long. Per germline, CDR1 SNHLY and CDR2 FYNNEI. Trimming cost V 5 bases and J 1 base, with 20 bases left between them. The CDR3 nucleotides are TGTGCCAGCAGTTTAGGGGGATTCGTGTCTCGGAACACTGAAGCTTTCTTT. Its translation: CASSLGGFVSRNTEAFF.

DNA for the CDR3: TGCGCCAGCAGCCAAACCCGACAGATGACTGAAGCTTTCTTT. This gives the protein CASSQTRQMTEAFF. The chain employs TRBV5-1 and TRBJ1-1; TRBD1 might be the D (5 bases). CDR1 is SGHRS and CDR2 is YFSETQ in the germline V gene. V lost 4 bases and J lost 5, with 15 bases in between. The CDR3 spans 14 residues. The complete variable domain, with remaining parts taken from reference TRBV5-1 and TRBJ1-1, reads KAGVTQTPRYLIKTRGQQVTLSCSPISGHRSVSWYQQTPGQGLQFLFEYFSETQRNKGNFPGRFSGRQFSNSRSEMNVSTLELGDSALYLCASSQTRQMTEAFFGQGTRLTVV.

V is TRBV6-1 and J is TRBJ2-3; D uncertain. V was pared by 5 bases and J by 0 bases, with 6 bases between. Germline CDR1 is MNHNS and CDR2 is SASEGT. The CDR3 totals 13 residues. In DNA, the CDR3 is TGTGCCAGCAGTTTTCTAAGCACAGATACGCAGTATTTT. Its protein is CASSFLSTDTQYF.

The chain uses TRBV27 and TRBJ2-7; TRBD1 agrees at 9 bases. Germline CDR1 is MNHEY and CDR2 is SMNVEV (reference sequence). The CDR3 is made up of 15 amino acids. J lost 4 bases, V lost 5 bases, and 9 bases had no gene match. Written as DNA, the CDR3 is TGTGCCAGCAGTACCGGGACAGGGCTAAAGTACGAGCAGTACTTC. Its protein is CASSTGTGLKYEQYF.

The J gene is TRBJ2-3, the V gene TRBV10-1; D may be TRBD1 (6 bases). The CDR3 is 14 amino acids. Germline V gene lookup returns CDR1 WNHNN and CDR2 SYGVQD (reference sequence). Deletions cut 5 bases from V and 3 bases from J, with 12 bases between. The CDR3 region is CASSPGQITDTQYF. The CDR3 nucleotides are TGCGCCAGCAGTCCGGGACAAATTACAGATACGCAGTATTTT.

This clone was counted a single time. V is TRBV18 and J is TRBJ1-1; D uncertain. This CDR3 is built from 15 residues. The V end was cut by 2 bases, the J end by 4 bases, with 14 bases between. Per germline, CDR1 KGHSH and CDR2 LQKENI. The CDR3 reads CASSPGHGGGTEAFF. For the CDR3, the DNA is TGTGCCAGCTCACCAGGCCACGGCGGCGGCACTGAAGCTTTCTTT. Filled out from reference TRBV18 and TRBJ1-1, the complete variable domain reads NAGVMQNPRHLVRRRGQEARLRCSPMKGHSHVYWYRQLPEEGLKFMVYLQKENIIDESGMPKERFSAEFPKEGPSILRIQQVVRGDSAAYFCASSPGHGGGTEAFFGQGTRLTVV.

This clone was seen more than once but under ten times. The chain has TRBV4-3 and TRBJ1-6; no clear D. Germline CDR1 and CDR2: LGHNA and YSLEER. This CDR3 has 17 residues. Trimming removed 1 base at V and 0 bases at J, with 10 bases between. The CDR3 region has the DNA TGCGCCAGCAGCCAAGGATCAGAATACTCCTATAATTCACCCCTCCACTTT. Protein product: CASSQGSEYSYNSPLHF.

The rearrangement joins TRBV19 to TRBJ1-5; weak D call: TRBD1 (6 bases). The CDR3 covers 14 residues. Trimming removed 6 bases from V and 3 bases from J, with 12 bases in between. The V gene's germline CDR1 is LNHDA and CDR2 SQIVND (reference sequence). DNA of the CDR3: TGTGCCAGTAGCGACAGGCGGACCAATCAGCCCCAGCATTTT. Amino acids: CASSDRRTNQPQHF.

The chain couples TRBV6-5 to TRBJ1-1; TRBD1 is a possible D gene (5 bases). The V and J ends lost 0 bases and 0 bases respectively, with 8 bases between them. The CDR3 is 15 amino acids. CDR1 MNHEY and CDR2 SVGAGI come from the germline V gene. The CDR3 here is CASSYSTVMNTEAFF. The DNA for the CDR3 is TGTGCCAGCAGTTACTCGACAGTCATGAACACTGAAGCTTTCTTT.

This clone was seen a few times. The V and J genes are TRBV6-1 and TRBJ1-2, with 9 bases aligning to TRBD1. V was clipped by 2 bases and J by 6 bases; unmatched bases: 4. The CDR3 length is 14 residues. Germline values: CDR1 MNHNS, CDR2 SASEGT. CDR3 in amino acids: CASSERWTGDGYTF. CDR3 in DNA: TGTGCCAGCAGTGAAAGATGGACAGGGGATGGCTACACCTTC.

This clone was detected once. The same CDR3 also results from other DNA sequences found in this sample. The chain carries TRBV5-1 and TRBJ1-1; D call uncertain. Trimming took 3 bases from V and 1 from J, leaving 10 bases between them. The CDR3 runs 14 residues. The germline V gene encodes CDR1 SGHRS and CDR2 YFSETQ. The CDR3, as DNA: TGCGCCAGCAGCTCATCCGGGTCGAACACTGAAGCTTTCTTT. Encoded protein: CASSSSGSNTEAFF.

The V and J genes are TRBV6-6 and TRBJ1-3; 7 nucleotides line up with TRBD1. CDR3 length: 16 residues. Germline-derived CDR1 and CDR2 are MNHNY and SVGAGI (reference sequence). Trimming cost V 0 bases and J 7 bases; bases outside gene matches: 9. CDR3 sequence: CASSYSHATGTNTIYF. The CDR3 DNA follows: TGTGCCAGCAGTTACTCTCACGCGACAGGGACCAACACCATATATTTT.

This chain uses TRBV15 with TRBJ2-1; weak D call: TRBD2 (5 bases). Trimming removed 3 bases at V and 0 bases at J, with 9 bases between. Per the germline V gene, CDR1 is LNHNV and CDR2 is YYDKDF (reference sequence). The CDR3 covers 15 residues. DNA of the CDR3: TGTGCCACCAGCAGGAGCGGTGGCTCCTACAATGAGCAGTTCTTC. Translation: CATSRSGGSYNEQFF.

This rearrangement joins TRBV29-1 to TRBJ2-1; 9 bases fit TRBD2. The ends lost 6 bases at V and 7 bases at J; junction bases unmatched: 16. CDR3 length equals 16 residues. Looked up from germline, CDR1 is SQVTM and CDR2 is ANQGSEA. CDR3 in amino acids: CSVCLAGNRQLNEQFF. The CDR3 DNA sequence: TGCAGCGTCTGCCTAGCGGGGAATCGCCAACTTAATGAGCAGTTCTTC.

The V gene is TRBV7-9, the J gene TRBJ2-3, with 7 positions matching TRBD2. The CDR3 covers 18 residues. Germline values: CDR1 SEHNR, CDR2 FQNEAQ (reference sequence). The ends lost 1 base at V and 0 bases at J; junction bases unmatched: 10. The CDR3 spells CASSLVAGEGFSTDTQYF. The CDR3 DNA is TGTGCCAGCAGCTTAGTTGCGGGGGAAGGCTTTAGCACAGATACGCAGTATTTT.

The rearrangement uses TRBV12-2 and TRBJ1-5; TRBD1 is taken as the D call from the table, unchecked against the DNA. TRBV12-2 has pseudogene status. The CDR3 sequence is 20 residues long. The CDR3: CASRLRLKTGYTNSNQPQHF. In nucleotides, the CDR3 is TGTGCAAGTCGCTTGAGACTCAAAACAGGTTATACGAATAGCAATCAGCCCCAGCATTTT.

This clone was counted between two and nine times. Other DNA sequences in this sample translate to the same CDR3. The chain recombines TRBV7-6 with TRBJ1-1, with D unclear. The CDR3 covers 13 residues. Germline V gives CDR1 SGHVS, CDR2 FNYEAQ. Between the trimmed V and J ends, which lost 2 bases and 1 base, there was a span of 5 bases. DNA for the CDR3: TGTGCCAGCAGCTTATCAGGGAACACTGAAGCTTTCTTT. Amino acids: CASSLSGNTEAFF.

This chain joins TRBV6-1 and TRBJ1-2; 8 bases map to TRBD1. This CDR3 has 15 residues. Unmatched junction bases numbered 3, after V lost 1 base and J lost 2 bases. Germline assignment: CDR1 MNHNS and CDR2 SASEGT. CDR3 in DNA: TGTGCCAGCAGTGAAGGGGCAGGGGGCAACTATGGCTACACCTTC. It translates to CASSEGAGGNYGYTF.

The gene calls are TRBV20-1 and TRBJ1-2; perhaps TRBD1 as D (6 bases). The CDR3 has 11 amino acids. In germline, CDR1 is DFQATT, CDR2 SNEGSKA (reference sequence). V was trimmed by 4 bases and J by 4 bases, leaving 7 bases between them. CDR3 protein: CSAKQGYGYTF. CDR3 in DNA: TGCAGTGCTAAACAGGGCTATGGCTACACCTTC.

This sequence joins TRBV9 and TRBJ2-1, with TRBD2 matching over 7 bases. After removal of 3 bases from V and 4 bases from J, the junction contained 13 bases not matched to a gene. This CDR3 comprises 17 residues. CDR1 is SGDLS and CDR2 is YYNGEE in the germline V gene. As DNA, the CDR3 is TGTGCCAGCAGCGCCCCAGCGGGGTTAGCCAGTTACAATGAGCAGTTCTTC. Encoded protein: CASSAPAGLASYNEQFF.

Of note for this clone: Other DNA sequences from this sample encode an identical CDR3 as well. The rearrangement joins TRBV5-8 to TRBJ1-6; tentatively, D is TRBD1 (6 bases). CDR1 is SGHTS and CDR2 is YDEGEE in the germline V gene. Trimming took off 4 bases at V and 8 bases at J, with 16 bases between the two ends. This CDR3 has 15 residues. CDR3 nucleotides: TGTGCCAGCAGCCCTTACTCAGGGGCTGATTCACCCCTCCACTTT. Translation gives CASSPYSGADSPLHF.

This chain uses TRBV6-5 with TRBJ1-3; no firm D call. The CDR3 contains 11 residues. The V gene's germline CDR1 is MNHEY and CDR2 SVGAGI. V was pared by 6 bases and J by 5 bases, with 5 bases between. DNA of the CDR3: TGTGCCAGCAGCCTTCGAAACACCATATATTTT. Translation: CASSLRNTIYF.

The chain is built from TRBV19 and TRBJ1-2, with a weak D call TRBD1 (5 bases). Germline V gives CDR1 LNHDA, CDR2 SQIVND (reference sequence). This CDR3 is built from 15 residues. Trimming left V 1 base short and J 7 bases short, with 16 bases between. The CDR3 is CASSIGAGRRAGYTF. DNA of the CDR3: TGTGCCAGTAGTATAGGCGCAGGGAGGCGGGCTGGCTACACCTTC.

The chain carries TRBV7-9 and TRBJ2-2; 7 bases are a match to TRBD1. The length of the CDR3 is 16 residues. From germline, CDR1 is SEHNR and CDR2 FQNEAQ (reference sequence). Unmatched junction bases numbered 6, after V lost 4 bases and J lost 1 base. CDR3 protein: CASSSAGTVNTGELFF. The CDR3 DNA sequence: TGTGCCAGCAGCTCCGCCGGGACAGTGAACACCGGGGAGCTGTTTTTT. The whole variable domain, remainder taken from reference TRBV7-9 and TRBJ2-2, is DTGVSQNPRHKITKRGQNVTFRCDPISEHNRLYWYRQTLGQGPEFLTYFQNEAQLEKSRLLSDRFSAERPKGSFSTLEIQRTEQGDSAMYLCASSSAGTVNTGELFFGEGSRLTVL.

This chain connects TRBV11-1 to TRBJ2-7; 10 positions agree with TRBD1. With 5 bases clipped from V and 6 bases from J, the junction kept 10 bases outside the gene matches. Germline V gene lookup returns CDR1 SGHAT and CDR2 FQDESV (reference sequence). The CDR3 loop spans 15 amino acids. CDR3 protein: CASSPPRQGAGEQYF. The CDR3 DNA reads TGTGCCAGCAGCCCCCCGAGACAGGGGGCAGGCGAGCAGTACTTC.